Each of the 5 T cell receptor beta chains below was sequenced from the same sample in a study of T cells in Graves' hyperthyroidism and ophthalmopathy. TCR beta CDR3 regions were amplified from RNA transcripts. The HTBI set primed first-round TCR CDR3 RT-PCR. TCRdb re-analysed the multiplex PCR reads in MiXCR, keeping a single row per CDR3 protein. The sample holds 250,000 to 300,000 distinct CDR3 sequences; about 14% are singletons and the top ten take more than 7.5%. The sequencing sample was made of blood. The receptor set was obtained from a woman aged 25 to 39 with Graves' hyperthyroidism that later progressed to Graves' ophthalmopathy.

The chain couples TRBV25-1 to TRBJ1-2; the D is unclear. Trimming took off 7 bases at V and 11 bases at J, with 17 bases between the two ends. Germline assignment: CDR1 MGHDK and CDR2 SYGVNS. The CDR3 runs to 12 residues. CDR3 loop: CASTLPRVTYTF. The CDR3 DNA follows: TGTGCCAGCACCCTTCCCCGGGTAACGTACACCTTC.

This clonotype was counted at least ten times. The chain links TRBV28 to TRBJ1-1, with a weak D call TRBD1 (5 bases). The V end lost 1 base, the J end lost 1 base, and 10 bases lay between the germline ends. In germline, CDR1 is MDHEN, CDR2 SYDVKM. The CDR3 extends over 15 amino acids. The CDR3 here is CASSLFRGANTEAFF. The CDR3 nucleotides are TGTGCCAGCAGTTTATTTCGAGGGGCGAACACTGAAGCTTTCTTT.

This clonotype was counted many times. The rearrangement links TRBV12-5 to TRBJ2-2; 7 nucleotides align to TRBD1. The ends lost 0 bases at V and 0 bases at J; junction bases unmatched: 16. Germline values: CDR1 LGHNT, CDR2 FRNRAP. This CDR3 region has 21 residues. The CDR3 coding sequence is TGTGCTAGTGGTTTGGTACGGTTGCCCGGCAGACAGGGCCCGAACACCGGGGAGCTGTTTTTT. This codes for CASGLVRLPGRQGPNTGELFF.

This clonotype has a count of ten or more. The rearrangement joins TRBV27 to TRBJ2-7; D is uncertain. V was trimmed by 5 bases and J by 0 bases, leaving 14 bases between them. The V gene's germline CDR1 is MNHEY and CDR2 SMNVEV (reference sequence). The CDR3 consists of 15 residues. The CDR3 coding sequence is TGTGCCAGCAGTCTTCGGCGGAAAGACTCCTACGAGCAGTACTTC. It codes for CASSLRRKDSYEQYF.

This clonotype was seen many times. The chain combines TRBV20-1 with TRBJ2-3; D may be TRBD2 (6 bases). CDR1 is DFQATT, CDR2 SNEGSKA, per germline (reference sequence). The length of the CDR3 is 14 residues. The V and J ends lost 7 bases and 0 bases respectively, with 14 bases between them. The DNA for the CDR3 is TGCAGTGTCTTGCGGGACGGAAGCACAGATACGCAGTATTTT. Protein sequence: CSVLRDGSTDTQYF.